The clone carrying this T cell receptor (beta chain) was detected only a few times. The study ran its PCR with 60 Vbeta and 13 Jbeta primers. Profiled with immunoSEQ multiplex PCR; TCRdb holds only in-frame clones, not every one. The sample carries about 170,000 clones, under 90% recorded once. V lost 6 bases to trimming and J lost 2 bases, with 8 bases between them. This CDR3 has 13 amino acids. Germline CDR1 and CDR2: MDHEN and SYDVKM. This specimen comes from a study of cytomegalovirus exposure and HLA in healthy donors. Specimen: PBMCs. The receptor comes from a male donor in good health and CMV-seronegative. The chain combines TRBV28 with TRBJ1-3; a possible D gene is TRBD1 (6 bases). CDR3 sequence: CASRQGTGNTIYF. The CDR3 DNA follows: TGTGCCAGCAGACAGGGTACTGGAAACACCATATATTTT.